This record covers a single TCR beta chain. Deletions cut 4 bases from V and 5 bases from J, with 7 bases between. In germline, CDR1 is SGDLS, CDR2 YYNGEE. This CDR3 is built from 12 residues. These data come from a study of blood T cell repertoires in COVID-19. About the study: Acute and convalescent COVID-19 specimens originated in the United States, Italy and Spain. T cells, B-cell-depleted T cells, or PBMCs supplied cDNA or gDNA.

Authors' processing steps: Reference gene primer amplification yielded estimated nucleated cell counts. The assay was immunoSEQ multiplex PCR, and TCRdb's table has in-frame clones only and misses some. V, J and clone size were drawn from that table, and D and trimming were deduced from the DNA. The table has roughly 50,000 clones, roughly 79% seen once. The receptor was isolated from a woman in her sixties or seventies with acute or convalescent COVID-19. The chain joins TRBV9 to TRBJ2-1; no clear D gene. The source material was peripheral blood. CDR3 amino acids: CASSPRDNEQFF. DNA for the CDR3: TGTGCCAGCAGCCCCCGGGACAATGAGCAGTTCTTC.